Sequencing of this T cell receptor beta chain was carried out in a study of blood T cell repertoires in COVID-19. Looking at the study overall: Donors in the United States, Italy and Spain gave samples during acute or convalescent COVID-19. The cDNA or gDNA used as material had been derived from T cells, B-cell-depleted T cells, or PBMCs.

In the authors' methods: Amplification from reference gene primers served as the basis for estimated nucleated cell counts. Method: immunoSEQ multiplex PCR; TCRdb's copy keeps in-frame clones and lacks some. That table is the source of V, J and clone size, and D and trimming were worked out from the DNA. The repertoire has about 160,000 clones, approximately 83% of them found once; the top ten carry over 10%. Germline assignment: CDR1 MGHDK and CDR2 SYGVNS. The CDR3 consists of 15 residues. The V gene lost 0 bases and the J gene lost 4 bases, with 12 bases spanning the gap. This sequence originates from a man in his sixties or seventies who had recovered from COVID-19. Sequences were obtained from peripheral blood. The rearrangement uses TRBV25-1 and TRBJ1-2, with a possible D match to TRBD1 (6 bases). CDR3 sequence (DNA): TGTGCCAGCAGTGAATATGGGGGGGGCCCCTATGGCTACACCTTC. Encoded protein: CASSEYGGGPYGYTF.